The 2 T cell receptor beta chains given below trace back to one sample, sequenced in a study of blood T cell repertoires in COVID-19. Repertoires were generated with immunoSEQ multiplex PCR, while TCRdb's copy carries only in-frame clones and drops some. The data hold approximately 70,000 clones, with around 79% observed a single time. The sequenced material came from peripheral blood. The receptors derive from an elderly woman with active or convalescent COVID-19.

This clone was counted between two and nine times. This chain links TRBV29-1 with TRBJ1-1; D is perhaps TRBD1 (5 bases). The CDR3 is made up of 15 amino acids. V lost 4 bases and J 3 bases, leaving 18 bases between the germline ends. Germline lookup yields CDR1 SQVTM and CDR2 ANQGSEA. Here the CDR3 reads CSVVGAGGYDTEAFF. The DNA for the CDR3 is TGCAGCGTTGTTGGGGCCGGGGGTTACGACACTGAAGCTTTCTTT.

J is TRBJ1-1 and V is TRBV27, with D hard to call. The CDR3 sequence is 13 residues long. V gave up 5 bases and J gave up 1 base, with 8 bases separating them. CDR1 MNHEY and CDR2 SMNVEV come from the germline V gene (reference sequence). In DNA form, the CDR3 reads TGTGCCAGCAGTCCCTACAGGAACACTGAAGCTTTCTTT. As protein: CASSPYRNTEAFF.